The 26 T cell receptor beta chains given below trace back to one sample, sequenced in a study of blood T cell repertoires in COVID-19 (dated by TCRdb to the early 2020s). The library was produced with the immunoSEQ multiplex PCR assay. This is the immuneACCESS table as TCRdb keeps it, with only in-frame sequences that have V and J called. A part of the clones is gone; compared with another copy, unresolved V genes explain less than half, and the rest is unexplained. The sample table contains around 190,000 clones; only one count was recorded for approximately 80% of them. The ten largest clones capture approximately 10% of the sample. Input material: peripheral blood. These TCRs come from a middle-aged woman with COVID-19, enrolled during active disease.

The V and J genes are TRBV4-2 and TRBJ2-1; tentative D call: TRBD1 (6 bases). Germline V gives CDR1 LGHNA, CDR2 YNFKEQ. V was clipped by 5 bases and J by 10 bases, with 12 bases between them. The CDR3 is 12 residues long. The CDR3 spells CASSSPGTEQFF. CDR3 DNA sequence: TGTGCCAGCAGCTCCCCCGGGACAGAGCAGTTCTTC.

The rearrangement uses TRBV19 and TRBJ2-1; no clear D gene. Germline V gene lookup returns CDR1 LNHDA and CDR2 SQIVND (reference sequence). The CDR3 length is 13 residues. The V end lost 1 base, the J end lost 9 bases, and 10 bases lay between the germline ends. CDR3 bases: TGTGCCAGTAGTATAGGAGACTCGGTTGAGCAGTTCTTC. It encodes CASSIGDSVEQFF.

The chain couples TRBV6-6 to TRBJ2-7; 7 bases map to TRBD2. The germline gives CDR1 MNHNY, CDR2 SVGAGI (reference sequence). The CDR3 covers 12 residues. V shed 10 bases and J 6 bases; nucleotides not matched to a gene: 9. CDR3 sequence reads: CATREGQTEQYF. DNA of the CDR3: TGTGCCACGAGGGAGGGGCAGACCGAGCAGTACTTC.

This clone has ten or more counts. V is TRBV19 and J is TRBJ1-2; D unresolved. CDR1 and CDR2 (germline): LNHDA, SQIVND (reference sequence). Trimming stripped 1 base from V and 4 bases from J, with 7 bases between. This CDR3 has 13 amino acids. The CDR3 loop reads CASSIVGGYGYTF. In DNA form, the CDR3 reads TGTGCCAGTAGTATAGTTGGAGGCTATGGCTACACCTTC.

This rearrangement joins TRBV27 to TRBJ2-1; 12 nucleotides align to TRBD2. CDR1 MNHEY and CDR2 SMNVEV come from the germline V gene (reference sequence). The junction had 15 bases not matched to a gene; V was cut back by 3 bases and J by 0 bases. The CDR3 sequence is 21 residues long. CDR3 coding DNA: TGTGCCAGCAGTTTTCTCCTCGGAGGACTAGCGGGACCGAGCTCCTACAATGAGCAGTTCTTC. It encodes CASSFLLGGLAGPSSYNEQFF.

The chain carries TRBV18 and TRBJ2-7, with TRBD2 identical over 12 bases. CDR1 and CDR2 from the germline V gene are KGHSH and LQKENI. V was clipped by 3 bases and J by 1 base; unmatched bases: 1. This CDR3 is built from 15 residues. The chain's CDR3 is CASSPTSGSSYEQYF. The CDR3 DNA reads as TGTGCCAGCTCACCGACTAGCGGGAGTTCCTACGAGCAGTACTTC. The variable domain in full, with the rest retrieved from reference TRBV18 and TRBJ2-7, is NAGVMQNPRHLVRRRGQEARLRCSPMKGHSHVYWYRQLPEEGLKFMVYLQKENIIDESGMPKERFSAEFPKEGPSILRIQQVVRGDSAAYFCASSPTSGSSYEQYFGPGTRLTVT.

The genes are TRBV9 and TRBJ2-2; D is unclear. V lost 3 bases to trimming and J lost 4 bases, with 10 bases between them. Per the germline V gene, CDR1 is SGDLS and CDR2 is YYNGEE. The CDR3 consists of 14 residues. CDR3 loop: CASSARSGTGELFF. The CDR3 DNA is TGTGCCAGCAGCGCCCGGAGTGGCACCGGGGAGCTGTTTTTT.

By sample fraction, this clone is medium-sized (0.01 to 0.1%). The genes are TRBV7-9 and TRBJ1-2; 10 positions agree with TRBD1. This CDR3 is built from 15 residues. CDR1 is SEHNR and CDR2 is FQNEAQ in the germline V gene (reference sequence). With V trimmed by 1 base and J by 6 bases, 5 bases remained unmatched. Here the CDR3 reads CASSLGTGGEDGYTF. The CDR3 DNA sequence: TGTGCCAGCAGCTTAGGGACAGGGGGAGAGGATGGCTACACCTTC.

This clone appeared a single time. The chain recombines TRBV13 with TRBJ1-3; D ambiguous. The V and J ends lost 7 bases and 0 bases respectively, with 19 bases between them. The germline CDR1 and CDR2 sequences are PRHDT and FYEKMQ (reference sequence). The CDR3 runs to 17 residues. CDR3 DNA: TGTGCCAGCACCCCTTCCCGTCGGAGCAGCTCTGGAAACACCATATATTTT. It is translated as CASTPSRRSSSGNTIYF.

The V and J genes are TRBV13 and TRBJ2-3; 7 bases are shared with TRBD2. Germline assignment: CDR1 PRHDT and CDR2 FYEKMQ (reference sequence). V lost 1 base to trimming and J lost 1 base; unmatched junction nucleotides: 2. The CDR3 extends over 15 amino acids. CDR3 coding DNA: TGTGCCAGCAGCTTAGTGGCGGGGGGCACAGATACGCAGTATTTT. Its protein is CASSLVAGGTDTQYF.

The rearrangement uses TRBV30 and TRBJ1-5; 9 bases align to TRBD1. V was clipped by 4 bases and J by 5 bases; unmatched bases: 3. The CDR3 is made up of 13 amino acids. Germline assignment: CDR1 GTSNPN and CDR2 SVGIG (reference sequence). The CDR3: CAWTTGGHQPQHF. In nucleotides, the CDR3 is TGTGCCTGGACCACAGGGGGCCATCAGCCCCAGCATTTT. Supplemented by reference TRBV30 and TRBJ1-5, the full variable domain reads SQTIHQWPATLVQPVGSPLSLECTVEGTSNPNLYWYRQAAGRGLQLLFYSVGIGQISSEVPQNLSASRPQDRQFILSSKKLLLSDSGFYLCAWTTGGHQPQHFGDGTRLSIL.

The chain couples TRBV11-2 to TRBJ2-2, with TRBD2 identical over 8 bases. Losses at the gene ends were 2 bases for V and 7 bases for J; bases not matched to a gene: 6. From germline, CDR1 is SGHAT and CDR2 FQNNGV. The CDR3 totals 15 residues. CDR3 bases: TGTGCCAGCAGCTTACCGGGAGGGCCGTACGGGGAGCTGTTTTTT. Encoded protein: CASSLPGGPYGELFF.

CDR3 in amino acids: CASSFADSYEQYF. The CDR3 coding sequence is TGTGCCAGCAGCTTCGCGGATTCCTACGAGCAGTACTTC. This chain links TRBV5-5 with TRBJ2-7, with D unresolved. Germline loops: CDR1 SGHKS, CDR2 YYEKEE (reference sequence). V was trimmed by 2 bases and J by 1 base, leaving 7 bases between them. CDR3 length: 13 residues.

The chain joins TRBV10-2 to TRBJ2-5, with a possible D match to TRBD1 (6 bases). This CDR3 spans 15 amino acids. The germline CDR1 and CDR2 sequences are WSHSY and SAAADI. V lost 1 base and J lost 5, with 14 bases in between. CDR3 nucleotides: TGCGCCAGCAGTGAGTGGGACACCGTCGGGGAGACCCAGTACTTC. Translating gives CASSEWDTVGETQYF.

V and J are TRBV7-9 and TRBJ1-5; D may be TRBD1 (6 bases). Per germline, CDR1 SEHNR and CDR2 FQNEAQ (reference sequence). The length of the CDR3 is 13 residues. Trimming stripped 5 bases from V and 7 bases from J, with 12 bases between. The CDR3 DNA is TGTGCCAGCAGCCCTTATGGGGGCCAGCCCCAGCATTTT. Translating it yields CASSPYGGQPQHF. The variable domain in full, with the rest retrieved from reference TRBV7-9 and TRBJ1-5, is DTGVSQNPRHKITKRGQNVTFRCDPISEHNRLYWYRQTLGQGPEFLTYFQNEAQLEKSRLLSDRFSAERPKGSFSTLEIQRTEQGDSAMYLCASSPYGGQPQHFGDGTRLSIL.

V usage is TRBV6-5 and J usage is TRBJ1-3; no clear D gene. The germline V gene encodes CDR1 MNHEY and CDR2 SVGAGI. There are 14 residues in the CDR3. With 8 bases removed from V and 3 bases from J, the gap between germline ends came to 14 bases. CDR3 sequence reads: CASLLERRGNTIYF. The CDR3 DNA follows: TGTGCCAGCTTATTAGAGAGGCGTGGAAACACCATATATTTT.

This rearrangement joins TRBV6-5 to TRBJ2-6; no firm D call. CDR3 size: 13 residues. Germline values: CDR1 MNHEY, CDR2 SVGAGI. Trimming shortened V by 11 bases and J by 0 bases, and 8 bases separated the two germline ends. The CDR3 sequence: CASRGSGANVLTF. The CDR3 region has the DNA TGTGCCTCCCGAGGCTCTGGGGCCAACGTCCTGACTTTC.

The chain has TRBV27 and TRBJ2-2; a weak D match, TRBD1 (5 bases). Germline loops: CDR1 MNHEY, CDR2 SMNVEV (reference sequence). The V end was cut by 6 bases, the J end by 5 bases, with 16 bases between. The CDR3 has 15 residues. This CDR3 is CASSYDRIGTGELFF. DNA of the CDR3: TGTGCCAGCAGCTACGACAGAATTGGGACCGGGGAGCTGTTTTTT.

The chain links TRBV2 to TRBJ2-1; D is possibly TRBD2 (5 bases). The CDR3 is 16 amino acids. V lost 3 bases to trimming and J lost 0 bases, with 12 bases between them. CDR1 and CDR2 (germline): SNHLY, FYNNEI. The DNA for the CDR3 is TGTGCCAGCAGTGATGTAGCGTCCAGCTCCTACAATGAGCAGTTCTTC. Amino acids: CASSDVASSSYNEQFF.

J is TRBJ1-1 and V is TRBV6-4; D is ambiguous. Germline V gene lookup returns CDR1 MRHNA and CDR2 SNTAGT. There are 14 residues in the CDR3. Trimming shortened V by 1 base and J by 0 bases, and 6 bases separated the two germline ends. CDR3 DNA sequence: TGTGCCAGCAGTGACTGGGAGGTGAACACTGAAGCTTTCTTT. Protein sequence: CASSDWEVNTEAFF.

The chain employs TRBV28 and TRBJ1-2; 7 nucleotides align to TRBD1. In germline, CDR1 is MDHEN, CDR2 SYDVKM. This CDR3 is built from 13 residues. V lost 7 bases and J lost 6; bases outside the gene matches: 8. In DNA, the CDR3 is TGTGCCAGCAACCACCGGGACAGAGATGGCTACACCTTC. It translates to CASNHRDRDGYTF.

J is TRBJ2-5 and V is TRBV9, with 12 bases lining up with TRBD1. V lost 0 bases, J lost 5 bases, and 2 bases stayed unmatched. From germline, CDR1 is SGDLS and CDR2 YYNGEE. The CDR3 length is 15 residues. CDR3 region: CASSVEGTGGETQYF. Here the CDR3 DNA reads TGTGCCAGCAGCGTAGAGGGGACAGGGGGCGAGACCCAGTACTTC.

As regards this clone: One end of the junction is discordant with germline, which a read error may explain. The chain has TRBV28 and TRBJ2-5; D may be TRBD2 (5 bases). This CDR3 contains 11 residues. CDR1 and CDR2 (germline): MDHEN, SYDVKM. As DNA, the CDR3 is TGTGCCAGCAGCACGTATTGGACTTTGGACTTC. Its protein product is CASSTYWTLDF.

This clone has a single count. This chain joins TRBV28 and TRBJ2-1, with 10 bases fitting TRBD1. The CDR3 runs 15 residues. V gave up 5 bases and J gave up 5 bases; unmatched junction bases: 6. Germline CDR1 and CDR2: MDHEN and SYDVKM. For the CDR3, the DNA is TGTGCCAGCAGTCCCTCAGGACAGGGGGACAATGAGCAGTTCTTC. Translating gives CASSPSGQGDNEQFF.

This clone was counted a few times. The V gene is TRBV7-2, the J gene TRBJ1-2, with 8 positions matching TRBD1. The CDR3 contains 14 residues. CDR1 and CDR2 from the germline V gene are SGHTA and FQGNSA. Trimming removed 1 base from V and 9 bases from J; junction bases left unmatched: 7. The CDR3, as DNA: TGTGCCAGCAGCTTAGTCCAGGACAGGGATCGCTACACCTTC. Amino acid sequence: CASSLVQDRDRYTF.

In DNA form, the CDR3 reads TGTGCCAGCAGCACTCCCGTCGGGACCCAGTACTTC. It codes for CASSTPVGTQYF. This sequence joins TRBV3-1 (or the pseudogene TRBV3-2) and TRBJ2-5; D is unresolved. Germline values: CDR1 LGHDT, CDR2 YNNKEL (reference sequence). Trimming took off 5 bases at V and 7 bases at J, with 11 bases between the two ends. This CDR3 spans 12 amino acids.